What follows describes a single T cell receptor beta chain. Its antigen remains unidentified. The data stem from a study of response to subunit inactivated influenza vaccine. Findings and limits, study-wide: Authors suggested seasonal influenza vaccinations each recruit few new T cells.

Per the germline V gene, CDR1 is SGHVS and CDR2 is FQNEAQ. V shed 3 bases, J shed 2 bases, and the junction held 11 bases outside the gene matches. CDR3 size: 17 residues. Each CDR3 protein gets one entry after TCRdb re-called the RT-PCR reads with MiXCR. This table holds 650,000 to 800,000 distinct CDR3 sequences, roughly 14% found once. The chain has TRBV7-8 and TRBJ1-1; 8 bases match TRBD1. The sequenced sample was PBMCs from blood, obtained 14 to 15 days before vaccination. The TCR was taken from a middle-aged man who received an inactivated influenza vaccine. In DNA, the CDR3 is TGTGCCAGCAGCTTTATGGGACAGGCCTTAACAAACACTGAAGCTTTCTTT. This sequence encodes CASSFMGQALTNTEAFF.